This T cell receptor (beta chain) was found in a study of beta chain features in type 1 diabetes. Details on this clone: Its antigen is not identified.

Study-wide results and caveats: A PCR bias possibly favoring shorter templates would apply equally to patients and controls.

CD4+ naive, central memory, regulatory and stem cell-like memory subsets were isolated by sorting on CD45RO/CCR7/CD25/CD127/CD95/CD27. Expressed TCRB transcripts got sequenced, as all isolated RNA was reverse transcribed. Using immunoSEQ multiplex PCR, the repertoire was profiled, and TCRdb retains in-frame clones only, with some absent. This table holds roughly 610,000 clones, 15% found once. CDR3 size: 16 residues. Germline-derived CDR1 and CDR2 are SGHTA and FQGNSA. Deletions cut 2 bases from V and 0 bases from J, with 13 bases between. The clonotype was recovered from a young man in good health. The sequencing sample was made of naive CD4+ T cells from blood. The rearrangement joins TRBV7-2 to TRBJ1-1, with a weak D call TRBD1 (5 bases). The chain's CDR3 is CASSLQPGRVNTEAFF. The DNA of the CDR3 is TGTGCCAGCAGCTTACAGCCGGGACGGGTGAACACTGAAGCTTTCTTT.